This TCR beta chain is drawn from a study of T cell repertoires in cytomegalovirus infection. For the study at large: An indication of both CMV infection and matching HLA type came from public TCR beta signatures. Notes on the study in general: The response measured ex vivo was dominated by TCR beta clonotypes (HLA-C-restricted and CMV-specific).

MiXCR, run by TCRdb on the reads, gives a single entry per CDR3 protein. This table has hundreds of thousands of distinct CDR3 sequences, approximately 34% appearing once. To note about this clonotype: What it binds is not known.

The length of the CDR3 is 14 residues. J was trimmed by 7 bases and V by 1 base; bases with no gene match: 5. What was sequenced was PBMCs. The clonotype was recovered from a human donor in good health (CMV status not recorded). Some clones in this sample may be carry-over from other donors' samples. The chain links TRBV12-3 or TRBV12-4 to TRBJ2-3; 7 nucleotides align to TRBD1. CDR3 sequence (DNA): TGTGCCAGCAGTTTAGGACAGGGCCCAAATACGCAGTATTTT. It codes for CASSLGQGPNTQYF.